The 27 T cell receptor beta chains in this list originate from one sample, sequenced in a study of blood T cells in healthy people across ages. A J-beta primer mix and a sample-barcoded 5' primer were used in a second PCR of roughly 6 to 11 cycles. Using its own MiXCR run on the 5' RACE reads, TCRdb lists one record per CDR3 protein. The repertoire has 550,000 to 750,000 distinct CDR3 sequences, around 21% of them found once; the top ten carry 3% to 4%. What was sequenced was blood. The receptors come from a man aged 65 to 85 in good health.

This chain connects TRBV27 to TRBJ1-6, with 10 bases identical to TRBD1. CDR3 length: 15 residues. V shed 6 bases and J 7 bases; nucleotides not matched to a gene: 6. Germline values: CDR1 MNHEY, CDR2 SMNVEV (reference sequence). CDR3 sequence (DNA): TGTGCCAGCAGCCTAACGGGACAGGGGAATTCACCCCTCCACTTT. It yields the protein CASSLTGQGNSPLHF.

The sample holds a few counts of this clonotype. The chain combines TRBV5-1 with TRBJ2-5; D tentatively reads TRBD1 or TRBD2 (5 bases each). Germline CDR1 is SGHRS and CDR2 is YFSETQ. V was cut by 1 base and J by 4 bases, with 17 bases left in between. The CDR3 is 16 amino acids. The CDR3 DNA follows: TGCGCCAGCAGCTTGTATGGGACGGTGGCAGGAGAGACCCAGTACTTC. Protein: CASSLYGTVAGETQYF.

The genes are TRBV5-1 and TRBJ2-3; D unresolved. The V and J ends lost 4 bases and 6 bases respectively, with 18 bases between them. Germline values: CDR1 SGHRS, CDR2 YFSETQ. This CDR3 contains 15 residues. The CDR3 reads CASSHPQGFKDTQYF. In DNA form, the CDR3 reads TGCGCCAGCAGCCACCCTCAAGGTTTCAAGGATACGCAGTATTTT.

This clonotype was picked up a small number of times. Its ends do not fully match the called genes, so a read error is possible. The chain joins TRBV7-8 to TRBJ2-5; D is possibly TRBD2 (6 bases). Germline loops: CDR1 SGHVS, CDR2 FQNEAQ. The CDR3 is 13 amino acids. In DNA, the CDR3 is TGTGCCAGCAGCTTAGATCCGAGGGACTCCCAAAGCTTC. Translation gives CASSLDPRDSQSF.

The V and J genes are TRBV6-2 or TRBV6-3 and TRBJ2-3, with D perhaps TRBD2 (5 bases). The ends were cut back, 6 bases at V and 2 bases at J, with 12 bases in the middle. CDR1 and CDR2 (germline): MNHEY, SVGEGT. The CDR3 runs 14 residues. The CDR3 sequence is CASSQTRPTDTQYF. CDR3 coding DNA: TGTGCCAGCAGCCAAACTAGGCCCACAGATACGCAGTATTTT.

This clonotype was counted many times. The chain links TRBV5-1 to TRBJ2-1; the match to TRBD2 covers 13 bases. This CDR3 is 15 amino acids long. J gave up 8 bases and V 4 bases, and 6 bases lay outside the gene matches. The germline V gene encodes CDR1 SGHRS and CDR2 YFSETQ. The CDR3 region is CASSALAGGVDEQFF. For the CDR3, the DNA is TGCGCCAGCAGCGCACTAGCGGGAGGGGTGGATGAGCAGTTCTTC.

The chain carries TRBV4-3 and TRBJ1-4; 7 bases agree with TRBD1. The V and J ends lost 0 bases and 7 bases, in that order; junction bases with no gene match: 5. The germline V gene encodes CDR1 LGHNA and CDR2 YSLEER. The CDR3 spans 15 residues. This CDR3 reads CASSQDGDSVEKLFF. CDR3 bases: TGCGCCAGCAGCCAAGATGGGGACAGCGTTGAAAAACTGTTTTTT.

This clonotype was seen ten or more times. The CDR3 region is CASSHSTGTDTQYF. CDR3 sequence (DNA): TGTGCCAGCAGTCATTCGACTGGCACAGATACGCAGTATTTT. J is TRBJ2-3 and V is TRBV12-3 or TRBV12-4, with D unclear. This CDR3 comprises 14 residues. V was cut by 5 bases and J by 1 base, with 10 bases left in between.

This clonotype was seen a handful of times. The V gene is TRBV12-3 or TRBV12-4, the J gene TRBJ1-2; D is perhaps TRBD1 (5 bases). Trimming removed 5 bases from V and 4 bases from J, with 20 bases in between. CDR3 size: 16 residues. CDR3 nucleotides: TGTGCCAGCAGTCACATAAGGTCGGGGGAAAGCTATGGCTACACCTTC. It translates to CASSHIRSGESYGYTF.

CDR3 coding DNA: TGCAGTGCTAGAGCCCAGGGGAGGAATGAGCAGTTCTTC. Encoded protein: CSARAQGRNEQFF. J is TRBJ2-1 and V is TRBV20-1; TRBD1 or TRBD2 may be the D gene (6 bases each). The germline V gene has CDR1 DFQATT and CDR2 SNEGSKA (reference sequence). The CDR3 runs 13 residues. Trimming stripped 1 base from V and 7 bases from J, with 11 bases between.

About this clonotype itself: This clone may be a read error of a much larger clone one base away. V is TRBV24-1 and J is TRBJ2-3, with TRBD2 identical over 8 bases. Germline-derived CDR1 and CDR2 are KGHDR and SFDVKD. Germline trimming cut 9 bases from V and 0 bases from J; bases unmatched to any gene: 4. The CDR3 consists of 14 residues. The CDR3 loop is CATGASGSTDTQYF. The CDR3, as DNA: TGTGCCACCGGTGCTAGCGGGAGCACAGATACGCAGTATTTT.

The chain has TRBV29-1 and TRBJ2-2, with 9 bases matching TRBD1. Germline V gives CDR1 SQVTM, CDR2 ANQGSEA. The CDR3 has 14 residues. Germline trimming cut 7 bases from V and 2 bases from J; bases unmatched to any gene: 5. CDR3 sequence: CSGVTGGNTGELFF. DNA for the CDR3: TGCAGCGGGGTGACAGGGGGAAACACCGGGGAGCTGTTTTTT.

V is TRBV3-1 and J is TRBJ2-3, with a tentative D call TRBD1 (6 bases). Between the trimmed V and J ends, which lost 1 base and 2 bases, there was a span of 7 bases. Germline lookup yields CDR1 LGHDT and CDR2 YNNKEL (reference sequence). The CDR3 covers 14 residues. CDR3 coding DNA: TGTGCCAGCAGCCAAGGGACAGTCACAGATACGCAGTATTTT. Protein product: CASSQGTVTDTQYF.

This clonotype appeared a few times. CDR3 DNA sequence: TGTGCCAGCAGCACGTGGCTGGACACTGAAGCTTTCTTT. Its protein product is CASSTWLDTEAFF. The chain has TRBV27 and TRBJ1-1, with D uncertain. CDR3 size: 13 residues. Germline V gives CDR1 MNHEY, CDR2 SMNVEV (reference sequence). V shed 6 bases and J shed 3 bases, with 11 bases lying between them.

This clonotype was detected once. This sequence may be a read error, since a much larger clone differs from it by one base. The gene calls are TRBV20-1 and TRBJ2-5, with unresolved D. The germline gives CDR1 DFQATT, CDR2 SNEGSKA (reference sequence). The CDR3 length is 13 residues. V gave up 5 bases and J gave up 1 base, with 11 bases separating them. The CDR3 DNA reads as TGCAGTGCTCGGTTGCCTGGCCAAGAGACCCAGTACTTC. Translating gives CSARLPGQETQYF.

The rearrangement joins TRBV20-1 to TRBJ2-7, with 9 bases fitting TRBD1. Trimming cost V 6 bases and J 4 bases; bases outside gene matches: 4. Germline V gene data show CDR1 as DFQATT and CDR2 as SNEGSKA (reference sequence). The CDR3 runs to 12 residues. CDR3 sequence (DNA): TGCAGTGCCCGGGACAGGGAATACGAGCAGTACTTC. It specifies CSARDREYEQYF.

This clonotype was seen a handful of times. This rearrangement joins TRBV5-1 to TRBJ2-5; 10 bases match TRBD2. The CDR3 has 16 amino acids. The V gene's germline CDR1 is SGHRS and CDR2 YFSETQ. V dropped 4 bases and J dropped 3; count of bases not matched to a gene: 9. For the CDR3, the DNA is TGCGCCAGCAGCCTGATAGCGGGAGGCTTTAAAGAGACCCAGTACTTC. Translated, it gives CASSLIAGGFKETQYF.

J is TRBJ2-5 and V is TRBV28; weak D call: TRBD1 (5 bases). CDR1 MDHEN and CDR2 SYDVKM come from the germline V gene. Trimming stripped 1 base from V and 5 bases from J, with 14 bases between. The CDR3 covers 15 residues. As DNA, the CDR3 is TGTGCCAGCAGTTTATCGGCCCCCCGACAGGAGACCCAGTACTTC. Amino acids: CASSLSAPRQETQYF.

The chain carries TRBV5-1 and TRBJ2-5; possibly TRBD1 for D (5 bases). The length of the CDR3 is 14 residues. Germline V gene sequence: CDR1 SGHRS, CDR2 YFSETQ. Trimming removed 4 bases from V and 3 bases from J, with 13 bases in between. The CDR3 here is CASSIVDREETQYF. The DNA for the CDR3 is TGCGCCAGCAGCATAGTCGACAGAGAAGAGACCCAGTACTTC.

V and J are TRBV7-8 and TRBJ1-3; 10 bases agree with TRBD1. Germline-derived CDR1 and CDR2 are SGHVS and FQNEAQ. This CDR3 contains 17 residues. The V segment lost 5 bases and the J segment 1 base; nucleotides outside the gene matches: 8. This chain's CDR3 is CASSQRDRGLSGNTIYF. CDR3 sequence (DNA): TGTGCCAGCAGCCAGCGGGACAGGGGATTGTCTGGAAACACCATATATTTT.

The chain carries TRBV7-9 and TRBJ2-1; 8 positions agree with TRBD2. The CDR3 length is 15 residues. Germline V gives CDR1 SEHNR, CDR2 FQNEAQ (reference sequence). V shed 5 bases and J 6 bases; nucleotides not matched to a gene: 9. Here the CDR3 reads CASSTLAGRLNEQFF. DNA for the CDR3: TGTGCCAGCAGCACGCTAGCGGGCCGACTCAATGAGCAGTTCTTC.

The V gene is TRBV14, the J gene TRBJ2-7; D remains ambiguous. V shed 0 bases and J shed 6 bases, with 9 bases lying between them. Per the germline V gene, CDR1 is SGHDN and CDR2 is FVKESK. This CDR3 has 13 residues. The CDR3 reads CASSQDMLREQYF. CDR3 coding DNA: TGTGCCAGCAGCCAAGATATGCTCCGCGAGCAGTACTTC.

V usage is TRBV5-1 and J usage is TRBJ2-5, with 12 bases fitting TRBD2. This CDR3 is built from 15 residues. Trimming at V came to 4 bases and at J to 11 bases, leaving 12 bases not matched to a gene. Germline-derived CDR1 and CDR2 are SGHRS and YFSETQ. The CDR3 DNA reads TGCGCCAGCAGCCCTAGCGGGAGGGCCTTCGATGAGCAGTACTTC. Protein sequence: CASSPSGRAFDEQYF.

V usage is TRBV28 and J usage is TRBJ1-2; the D gene is possibly TRBD1 (5 bases). The CDR3 consists of 14 residues. V lost 4 bases and J 3 bases, leaving 12 bases between the germline ends. Looked up from germline, CDR1 is MDHEN and CDR2 is SYDVKM. The CDR3 is CASSSGQAYYGYTF. In DNA form, the CDR3 reads TGTGCCAGCAGTTCGGGGCAGGCATACTATGGCTACACCTTC.

The rearrangement links TRBV20-1 to TRBJ2-7; 9 bases fit TRBD1. This CDR3 comprises 13 residues. Per germline, CDR1 DFQATT and CDR2 SNEGSKA (reference sequence). With 3 bases clipped from V and 5 bases from J, the junction kept 5 bases outside the gene matches. CDR3 amino acids: CSARGTGFNEQYF. CDR3 DNA: TGCAGTGCTAGGGGGACAGGGTTCAACGAGCAGTACTTC.

This clonotype was recorded at least ten times. The genes are TRBV5-1 and TRBJ2-1; weak D call: TRBD2 (5 bases). V was clipped by 0 bases and J by 3 bases, with 7 bases between them. Germline V gene data show CDR1 as SGHRS and CDR2 as YFSETQ. The CDR3 loop spans 14 amino acids. The CDR3 region is CASSLAGIYNEQFF. The CDR3 bases are TGCGCCAGCAGCTTGGCCGGGATCTACAATGAGCAGTTCTTC.

This clonotype was observed a few times. The chain carries TRBV3-1 and TRBJ1-2; D remains ambiguous. This CDR3 region has 14 residues. Per germline, CDR1 LGHDT and CDR2 YNNKEL (reference sequence). With 3 bases removed from V and 4 bases from J, the gap between germline ends came to 12 bases. This chain's CDR3 is CASSHQGLTYGYTF. The CDR3 DNA follows: TGTGCCAGCAGCCACCAAGGACTCACCTATGGCTACACCTTC.